Below are 12 T cell receptor beta chains sequenced from a single sample in a study of T-cell reconstitution after alpha-beta-depleted transplantation in children. Unique molecular identifiers tagged the TCRbeta library. Each CDR3 protein gets one entry after TCRdb re-called the PCR reads with MiXCR. The sample includes approximately 300,000 distinct CDR3 sequences, around 10% of them seen just once. Sequencing was performed on PBMCs, taken before TCRalphabeta/CD19-depleted stem cell transplant. The receptors stem from a boy in the first two years of life with acute myeloid leukemia, due to receive a stem cell transplant.

The sample holds many counts of this clonotype. The rearrangement links TRBV7-9 to TRBJ2-3; perhaps TRBD2 as D (5 bases). Trimming left V 5 bases short and J 2 bases short, with 8 bases between. Germline-derived CDR1 and CDR2 are SEHNR and FQNEAQ (reference sequence). This CDR3 spans 13 amino acids. CDR3 bases: TGTGCCAGCAGCCCTGGACTCACAGATACGCAGTATTTT. It translates to CASSPGLTDTQYF.

The CDR3 nucleotides are TGCAGCGTTGAATGTCCGGGACTAGCGGGAGTAGGGACCGGGGAGCTGTTTTTT. It encodes CSVECPGLAGVGTGELFF. J is TRBJ2-2 and V is TRBV29-1; TRBD2 matches 14 bases. The CDR3 contains 18 residues. CDR1 and CDR2 from the germline V gene are SQVTM and ANQGSEA. V lost 2 bases to trimming and J lost 5 bases; unmatched junction nucleotides: 10.

This clonotype appeared many times. The chain links TRBV25-1 to TRBJ2-7; D may be TRBD1 or TRBD2 (5 bases each). V dropped 1 base and J dropped 2 bases, with 15 bases sitting between them. Germline V lookup: CDR1 MGHDK, CDR2 SYGVNS. The CDR3 is 16 amino acids. The CDR3 sequence is CASSEFGGRPTYEQYF. As DNA, the CDR3 is TGTGCCAGCAGTGAATTTGGGGGAAGGCCAACCTACGAGCAGTACTTC.

This clonotype was seen a handful of times. This chain uses TRBV6-1 with TRBJ1-1, with 8 nucleotides matching TRBD1. CDR1 is MNHNS, CDR2 SASEGT, per germline. The CDR3 covers 13 residues. Trimming cost V 6 bases and J 5 bases; bases outside gene matches: 5. The CDR3 bases are TGTGCCAGCAGGGACAGGGCCCCGACTGAAGCTTTCTTT. Protein: CASRDRAPTEAFF.

This clonotype was observed at least ten times. The rearrangement links TRBV28 to TRBJ2-3, with 7 bases aligning to TRBD1. Trimming at V came to 6 bases and at J to 0 bases, leaving 6 bases not matched to a gene. CDR3 length: 15 amino acids. The germline CDR1 and CDR2 sequences are MDHEN and SYDVKM. The CDR3 region is CASRADRESTDTQYF. DNA for the CDR3: TGTGCCAGCAGGGCCGACAGGGAAAGCACAGATACGCAGTATTTT.

This clonotype was picked up many times. The rearrangement links TRBV5-1 to TRBJ2-1; D gene unclear. The CDR3 totals 16 residues. V lost 1 base and J lost 5, with 16 bases in between. Germline CDR1 is SGHRS and CDR2 is YFSETQ. DNA of the CDR3: TGCGCCAGCAGCTTGCTCACTACCTTAGTACACAATGAGCAGTTCTTC. Translated: CASSLLTTLVHNEQFF.

This clonotype was observed at least ten times. The V gene is TRBV7-6, the J gene TRBJ2-5, with D unclear. V gave up 4 bases and J gave up 1 base, with 7 bases separating them. CDR3 length: 13 amino acids. Germline CDR1 SGHVS, CDR2 FNYEAQ. The CDR3 DNA follows: TGTGCCAGCAGCTCTGCCCGCCAAGAGACCCAGTACTTC. It translates to CASSSARQETQYF.

The chain links TRBV10-2 to TRBJ2-1, with TRBD2 matching 11 bases. The CDR3 has 12 residues. Losses at the gene ends were 8 bases for V and 8 bases for J; bases not matched to a gene: 2. The germline gives CDR1 WSHSY, CDR2 SAAADI. CDR3 amino acids: CASGTSGDEQFF. CDR3 DNA sequence: TGCGCCAGCGGGACTAGCGGCGATGAGCAGTTCTTC.

This clonotype was recorded at least ten times. The chain uses TRBV9 and TRBJ1-2; no clear D. The V gene lost 2 bases and the J gene lost 3 bases, with 17 bases spanning the gap. The CDR3 sequence is 16 residues long. Germline CDR1 SGDLS, CDR2 YYNGEE. CDR3 nucleotide sequence: TGTGCCAGCAGCGTTGAGGCCTCCGGGTACCACTATGGCTACACCTTC. Protein: CASSVEASGYHYGYTF.

The genes are TRBV5-6 and TRBJ1-5; D unresolved. Germline assignment: CDR1 SGHDT and CDR2 YYEEEE. The V and J ends lost 2 bases and 6 bases respectively, with 12 bases between them. The CDR3 is 14 amino acids. The CDR3 region has the DNA TGTGCCAGCAGCTTTCAAGGGATAACTCAGCCCCAGCATTTT. It translates to CASSFQGITQPQHF.

Notes on this clonotype: Since a much larger clone is just one base distant, this may be a read error. This chain uses TRBV20-1 with TRBJ2-6; D unresolved. CDR1 is DFQATT, CDR2 SNEGSKA, per germline (reference sequence). The CDR3 extends over 13 amino acids. V was cut by 3 bases and J by 2 bases, with 5 bases left in between. CDR3 residues: CSARGAGANVLTF. CDR3 nucleotide sequence: TGCAGTGCTAGGGGCGCTGGGGCCAACGTCCTGACTTTC.

The CDR3 is CASSEWDRSYEQYF. The CDR3 DNA is TGCGCCAGCAGCGAGTGGGACAGGTCCTACGAGCAGTACTTC. This rearrangement joins TRBV5-1 to TRBJ2-7; TRBD1 aligns across 8 bases. The CDR3 has 14 amino acids. V lost 4 bases and J lost 1; bases outside the gene matches: 4. Germline V gives CDR1 SGHRS, CDR2 YFSETQ. The full variable domain, rest sourced from reference TRBV5-1 and TRBJ2-7, is KAGVTQTPRYLIKTRGQQVTLSCSPISGHRSVSWYQQTPGQGLQFLFEYFSETQRNKGNFPGRFSGRQFSNSRSEMNVSTLELGDSALYLCASSEWDRSYEQYFGPGTRLTVT.